A selection of T cell receptor beta chains follows, all from one sample in a study of T cells and Merkel cell carcinoma outcomes. TCRdb's table, derived via immunoSEQ multiplex PCR, lists solely in-frame clones and lacks some. The sample carries about 1,300 clones, 91% recorded once. Sequencing was performed on tumor tissue from Merkel cell carcinoma. The receptors shown here come from a human donor with Merkel cell carcinoma. Each CDR3 is given with its conserved first and last residue.

TRBV10-3,TRBJ2-5,CALTPGIYETQYF
TRBV7-9,TRBJ1-4,CASSLGQANEKLFF
TRBV11-2,TRBJ2-1,CASTNGSSYNEQFF
TRBV4-1,TRBJ2-7,CASSHSSVAGERVYEQYF
TRBV2,TRBJ2-7,CASSERQPHEQYF
TRBV6-5,TRBJ1-2,CASGAGTGFYGYTF
TRBV7-7,TRBJ1-4,CASSPGRSNEKLFF
TRBV9,TRBJ1-2,CASSARTGDNYGYTF
TRBV9,TRBJ2-3,CASSVVSGLAEKGGTQYF
TRBV4-1,TRBJ2-4,CASSLRGQQAIQYF
TRBV7-8,TRBJ2-7,CASSSGPLGFKSSYEQYF
TRBV19,TRBJ1-1,CASTFLQGARGEAFF
TRBV5-6,TRBJ2-3,CAAGPFIGGGADTQYF
TRBV9,TRBJ1-5,CASSATGGSNQPQHF
TRBV10-3,TRBJ2-2,CAISDWRGLNTGELFF
TRBV4-1,TRBJ2-1,CASSQDSRRRYNEQFF
TRBV30,TRBJ2-2,CAWRGTGVLGELFF
TRBV5-1,TRBJ2-7,CASSELAGGTSYEQYF
TRBV4-2,TRBJ2-1,CASSQDSPVGEQFF
TRBV7-8,TRBJ2-7,CASSPQGQGHYEQYF
TRBV7-8,TRBJ1-1,CASRDSTGGYTEAFF
TRBV2,TRBJ2-1,CASRWGGKQFF
TRBV11-3,TRBJ2-3,CASSLRAGGSTDTQYF
TRBV7-2,TRBJ2-7,CASSLGDRLEQYF
TRBV10-3,TRBJ1-1,CAISDGQGTNTEAFF
TRBV29-1,TRBJ1-2,CSVEDPGGREDYGYTF
TRBV9,TRBJ2-7,CASNVGESSYEQYF
TRBV4-3,TRBJ2-1,CASSQDQWSDYNEQFF
TRBV7-2,TRBJ1-1,CASSYSYLSAFF
TRBV11-3,TRBJ2-3,CASSLYPPRSTDTQYF
TRBV5-4,TRBJ1-2,CASSPDPRDGYTF
TRBV4-1,TRBJ2-1,CASSQVAGGLFNEQFF
TRBV28,TRBJ2-4,CASNQRAKNIQYF
TRBV27,TRBJ2-1,CASSPRVETGFNNEQFF
TRBV9,TRBJ1-2,CASSAMTGGRYGYTF
TRBV18,TRBJ1-3,CASSQQGAGNTIYF
TRBV2,TRBJ1-4,CASRLSNEKLFF
TRBV5-1,TRBJ1-1,CASRTGQTSEAFF
TRBV7-9,TRBJ2-1,CASSASGTYNEQFF
TRBV27,TRBJ2-7,CASRTGGGANEQYF
TRBV30,TRBJ2-1,CAWSARSFGGEQFF
TRBV5-1,TRBJ2-3,CASSLAGGTDTQYF
TRBV9,TRBJ1-2,CASSVPRWGYTF
TRBV7-9,TRBJ2-1,CASSGLAGENEQFF
TRBV18,TRBJ2-5,CASSPNRDYRHF
TRBV19,TRBJ1-6,CASSPSSYNSPLHF
TRBV6-6,TRBJ2-5,CASSLFGIQETQYF
TRBV5-4,TRBJ2-7,CASSLAGQVYEQYF
TRBV6-5,TRBJ2-3,CASKDRTDTQYF
TRBV28,TRBJ1-2,CASSFGEGQKYGYTF
TRBV7-6,TRBJ2-7,CASSPPTSYEQYF
TRBV7-8,TRBJ2-2,CASSPRERVWTGELFF
TRBV7-9,TRBJ1-4,CASSFGQGGSATNEKLFF
TRBV5-6,TRBJ2-6,CASSWGASAGANVLTF
TRBV30,TRBJ2-5,CAWSDGSVSAETQYF
TRBV4-1,TRBJ2-2,CASSLRVRGTGELFF
TRBV28,TRBJ1-2,CASSLGVGNYGYTF
TRBV9,TRBJ2-1,CASSVDLGGVAGGHNEQFF
TRBV9,TRBJ1-3,CASSAGQGPGNTIYF
TRBV5-5,TRBJ1-2,CASSLTPGQQGYGYTF